The 31 T cell receptor beta chains below come from one sample, sequenced in a study of T cell responses to AZD1222 COVID-19 vaccine. Some clones are missing from TCRdb's copy, which holds only in-frame ones; the method was immunoSEQ multiplex PCR. The profile shows 250,000 to 300,000 clones, 90% to 95% of them singletons. The sample consisted of peripheral blood, taken 28 days after the second AZD1222 dose. These receptors were obtained from an adult who received the AZD1222 COVID-19 vaccine.

The J gene is TRBJ1-2, the V gene TRBV7-9; TRBD1 is a possible D gene (5 bases). Between the trimmed V and J ends, which lost 5 bases and 4 bases, there was a span of 8 bases. The CDR3 runs to 12 residues. CDR1 is SEHNR, CDR2 FQNEAQ, per germline (reference sequence). The CDR3 DNA follows: TGTGCCAGCAGCCGGCAGGGCTATGGCTACACCTTC. This gives the protein CASSRQGYGYTF.

The chain carries TRBV5-1 and TRBJ2-1, with 12 nucleotides matching TRBD2. CDR3 length: 17 residues. Trimming removed 8 bases from V and 7 bases from J; junction bases left unmatched: 16. Germline assignment: CDR1 SGHRS and CDR2 YFSETQ. CDR3: CASQLEASGGALNEQFF. CDR3 DNA: TGCGCCAGTCAGCTAGAGGCTAGCGGGGGGGCCTTGAATGAGCAGTTCTTC.

A single count supports this clone. The chain carries TRBV6-5 and TRBJ2-7; 8 nucleotides match TRBD1. Unmatched junction bases numbered 4, after V lost 6 bases and J lost 0 bases. There are 14 residues in the CDR3. Germline CDR1 and CDR2: MNHEY and SVGAGI. This chain's CDR3 is CASRGTGRSYEQYF. The CDR3 DNA is TGTGCCAGCAGGGGGACAGGCCGCTCCTACGAGCAGTACTTC.

The V gene is TRBV5-5, the J gene TRBJ2-2; TRBD2 might be the D (5 bases). The germline CDR1 and CDR2 sequences are SGHKS and YYEKEE (reference sequence). CDR3 length: 15 amino acids. V dropped 0 bases and J dropped 4 bases, with 10 bases sitting between them. The CDR3 is CASSLEPAGTGELFF. Written as DNA, the CDR3 is TGTGCCAGCAGCTTGGAGCCTGCGGGCACCGGGGAGCTGTTTTTT. The full variable domain, with the rest looked up from reference TRBV5-5 and TRBJ2-2, is DAGVTQSPTHLIKTRGQQVTLRCSPISGHKSVSWYQQVLGQGPQFIFQYYEKEERGRGNFPDRFSARQFPNYSSELNVNALLLGDSALYLCASSLEPAGTGELFFGEGSRLTVL.

This clone was counted a single time. This rearrangement joins TRBV2 to TRBJ2-7, with D possibly TRBD1 on 6 matching bases. V lost 6 bases, J lost 5 bases, and 11 bases lay in between. This CDR3 is 12 amino acids long. Germline V CDR1 and CDR2: SNHLY, FYNNEI. CDR3 sequence: CASSNRAHEQYF. The CDR3 DNA is TGTGCCAGCAGCAACAGGGCCCACGAGCAGTACTTC.

Regarding this clone: Other DNA sequences in the sample encode the same CDR3. The CDR3 DNA follows: TGTGCCAGCAGTTTAGGAGTGAACACCGGGGAGCTGTTTTTT. This gives the protein CASSLGVNTGELFF. The rearrangement uses TRBV28 and TRBJ2-2; D remains ambiguous. V was clipped by 2 bases and J by 1 base, with 5 bases between them. The germline gives CDR1 MDHEN, CDR2 SYDVKM. This CDR3 comprises 14 residues. The full variable domain, with the rest looked up from reference TRBV28 and TRBJ2-2, is DVKVTQSSRYLVKRTGEKVFLECVQDMDHENMFWYRQDPGLGLRLIYFSYDVKMKEKGDIPEGYSVSREKKERFSLILESASTNQTSMYLCASSLGVNTGELFFGEGSRLTVL.

The chain uses TRBV10-1 and TRBJ1-5; D unclear. The V gene lost 2 bases and the J gene lost 15 bases, with 5 bases spanning the gap. The germline CDR1 and CDR2 sequences are WNHNN and SYGVQD (reference sequence). CDR3 length: 9 residues. CDR3 DNA sequence: TGCGCCAGCAGTGAGGGGTTGCATTTT. Translation: CASSEGLHF.

The V call is TRBV2, the J call TRBJ2-7, with D perhaps matching TRBD1 or TRBD2 (5 bases each). Trimming pared 7 bases from V and 2 bases from J, leaving 15 bases between. CDR1 and CDR2 from the germline V gene are SNHLY and FYNNEI. This CDR3 comprises 14 residues. CDR3 residues: CASKGRTGPYEQYF. In DNA, the CDR3 is TGTGCCAGCAAGGGGAGAACGGGCCCCTACGAGCAGTACTTC.

The V call is TRBV7-2, the J call TRBJ1-2; D perhaps matches TRBD1 (5 bases). Germline CDR1 is SGHTA and CDR2 is FQGNSA. This CDR3 spans 13 amino acids. V lost 2 bases and J lost 6, with 10 bases in between. CDR3 amino acids: CASSLIAGHGYTF. CDR3 DNA: TGTGCCAGCAGCTTAATTGCGGGACATGGCTACACCTTC.

The rearrangement uses TRBV28 and TRBJ1-3; D remains ambiguous. This CDR3 contains 12 residues. CDR1 MDHEN and CDR2 SYDVKM come from the germline V gene. Trimming pared 10 bases from V and 2 bases from J, leaving 9 bases between. This CDR3 reads CATLGPGNTIYF. CDR3 nucleotides: TGTGCCACCTTAGGACCTGGAAACACCATATATTTT. The full variable domain, completed using reference TRBV28 and TRBJ1-3, is DVKVTQSSRYLVKRTGEKVFLECVQDMDHENMFWYRQDPGLGLRLIYFSYDVKMKEKGDIPEGYSVSREKKERFSLILESASTNQTSMYLCATLGPGNTIYFGEGSWLTVV.

J is TRBJ2-2 and V is TRBV5-4; TRBD1 or TRBD2 may be the D gene (5 bases each). Trimming took off 5 bases at V and 17 bases at J, with 22 bases between the two ends. There are 13 residues in the CDR3. Germline values: CDR1 SGHNT, CDR2 YYREEE (reference sequence). CDR3 sequence: CASSYQDRGHRFF. CDR3 coding DNA: TGTGCCAGCAGTTACCAGGACCGGGGCCACCGCTTTTTT.

The chain couples TRBV28 to TRBJ1-2, with D possibly being TRBD1 (6 bases). V lost 7 bases and J lost 2, with 14 bases in between. The CDR3 totals 14 residues. Germline CDR1 MDHEN, CDR2 SYDVKM. The CDR3 sequence is CASTPWGANYGYTF. CDR3 sequence (DNA): TGTGCCAGCACCCCGTGGGGGGCCAACTATGGCTACACCTTC.

In this sample, this clone turned up once. V usage is TRBV29-1 and J usage is TRBJ1-2, with a weak D call TRBD1 (6 bases). Between the trimmed V and J ends, which lost 4 bases and 6 bases, there was a span of 15 bases. The CDR3 spans 13 residues. Germline CDR1 reads SQVTM; CDR2 reads ANQGSEA. CDR3 coding DNA: TGCAGCGTTGCAACAGGGATTTCAGATGGCTACACCTTC. This sequence encodes CSVATGISDGYTF.

V is TRBV20-1 and J is TRBJ1-6; D is undetermined. CDR3 length: 13 amino acids. V gave up 3 bases and J gave up 10 bases, with 13 bases separating them. Germline-derived CDR1 and CDR2 are DFQATT and SNEGSKA (reference sequence). The CDR3 DNA is TGCAGTGCTAGTTTCCAGCTATCCTCACCCCTCCACTTT. Its translation is CSASFQLSSPLHF.

The V call is TRBV5-1, the J call TRBJ1-1; D ambiguous. Germline CDR1 and CDR2: SGHRS and YFSETQ. V was clipped by 2 bases and J by 5 bases, with 10 bases between them. CDR3 length: 13 residues. In nucleotides, the CDR3 is TGCGCCAGCAGCTTAGAGAGGTATACTGAAGCTTTCTTT. Translated: CASSLERYTEAFF. The complete variable domain, with remaining parts taken from reference TRBV5-1 and TRBJ1-1, reads KAGVTQTPRYLIKTRGQQVTLSCSPISGHRSVSWYQQTPGQGLQFLFEYFSETQRNKGNFPGRFSGRQFSNSRSEMNVSTLELGDSALYLCASSLERYTEAFFGQGTRLTVV.

This sequence joins TRBV7-8 and TRBJ1-1, with 9 bases matching TRBD1. The CDR3 is made up of 15 amino acids. The J segment lost 2 bases and the V segment lost 2 bases, leaving 3 bases of the junction unmatched. In germline, CDR1 is SGHVS, CDR2 FQNEAQ. The CDR3 DNA follows: TGTGCCAGCAGCTTACGGGACAGGGCAAACACTGAAGCTTTCTTT. Translating gives CASSLRDRANTEAFF.

This rearrangement joins TRBV28 to TRBJ1-6, with D unresolved. The V end was cut by 5 bases, the J end by 4 bases, with 6 bases between. CDR3 length equals 13 residues. From germline, CDR1 is MDHEN and CDR2 SYDVKM. The CDR3 reads CASSTDYNSPLHF. The CDR3 DNA is TGTGCCAGCAGTACCGATTATAATTCACCCCTCCACTTT. Using reference TRBV28 and TRBJ1-6 for the parts outside the CDR3, the full variable domain is DVKVTQSSRYLVKRTGEKVFLECVQDMDHENMFWYRQDPGLGLRLIYFSYDVKMKEKGDIPEGYSVSREKKERFSLILESASTNQTSMYLCASSTDYNSPLHFGNGTRLTVT.

The CDR3 reads CASSRDKGSYGYTF. The CDR3 region has the DNA TGTGCCAGCAGCCGGGACAAGGGATCTTATGGCTACACCTTC. This chain connects TRBV6-2 or TRBV6-3 to TRBJ1-2; tentatively, D is TRBD1 (6 bases). V gave up 6 bases and J gave up 5 bases, with 16 bases separating them. The CDR3 is made up of 14 amino acids. The germline gives CDR1 MNHEY, CDR2 SVGEGT.

The rearrangement joins TRBV4-1 to TRBJ2-2, with TRBD1 as a possible D gene (6 bases). V gave up 2 bases and J gave up 0 bases, with 7 bases separating them. From germline, CDR1 is MGHRA and CDR2 YSYEKL. The CDR3 has 15 amino acids. DNA of the CDR3: TGCGCCAGCAGCCAATGGACAGCGAACACCGGGGAGCTGTTTTTT. Translation: CASSQWTANTGELFF.

This clone appeared once. The genes are TRBV2 and TRBJ1-1; 7 bases line up with TRBD1. Germline values: CDR1 SNHLY, CDR2 FYNNEI. The CDR3 is made up of 16 amino acids. V trimming: 5 bases; J trimming: 0 bases; junction bases outside the gene matches: 9. The CDR3 DNA sequence: TGTGCCAGCAGTCCAGGGGACAGCTCCATGAACACTGAAGCTTTCTTT. Translation gives CASSPGDSSMNTEAFF.

The chain has TRBV6-6 and TRBJ1-4; D is uncertain. The germline CDR1 and CDR2 sequences are MNHNY and SVGAGI (reference sequence). V was trimmed by 8 bases and J by 7 bases, leaving 17 bases between them. This CDR3 spans 14 amino acids. The CDR3 sequence: CASSQPGRGEKLFF. CDR3 DNA sequence: TGTGCCAGCTCCCAACCGGGGAGAGGTGAAAAACTGTTTTTT.

Here the CDR3 DNA reads TGTGCCAGCAGCCCCGGGAGGGATGCCTACAATGAGCAGTTCTTC. Protein: CASSPGRDAYNEQFF. The genes are TRBV6-5 and TRBJ2-1; 8 bases align to TRBD2. CDR3 length equals 15 residues. The V gene's germline CDR1 is MNHEY and CDR2 SVGAGI. V was pared by 6 bases and J by 2 bases, with 6 bases of the junction left unmatched.

The rearrangement joins TRBV9 to TRBJ2-5; the D gene is possibly TRBD2 (5 bases). V lost 2 bases to trimming and J lost 5 bases, with 16 bases between them. CDR1 is SGDLS and CDR2 is YYNGEE in the germline V gene. The CDR3 extends over 15 amino acids. This CDR3 reads CASSVLGGPGETQYF. The CDR3 DNA sequence: TGTGCCAGCAGCGTCTTGGGTGGGCCGGGGGAGACCCAGTACTTC.

The chain has TRBV13 and TRBJ2-7; 10 positions agree with TRBD1. In germline, CDR1 is PRHDT, CDR2 FYEKMQ (reference sequence). This CDR3 region has 16 residues. V lost 4 bases, J lost 4 bases, and 10 bases stayed unmatched. The CDR3 DNA is TGTGCCAGCAGCTCGCCTCCGGGACAGGGGCCATACGAGCAGTACTTC. Protein product: CASSSPPGQGPYEQYF.

This sequence joins TRBV5-5 and TRBJ2-2; a possible D gene is TRBD1 (5 bases). The V gene's germline CDR1 is SGHKS and CDR2 YYEKEE (reference sequence). The CDR3 sequence is 17 residues long. V gave up 2 bases and J gave up 7 bases, with 21 bases separating them. The CDR3 protein is CASSFARSGLSGGELFF. The CDR3 bases are TGTGCCAGCAGCTTTGCCAGATCAGGGTTGTCTGGCGGGGAGCTGTTTTTT.

V usage is TRBV7-9 and J usage is TRBJ2-5, with TRBD1 matching over 7 bases. CDR1 is SEHNR and CDR2 is FQNEAQ in the germline V gene (reference sequence). The ends lost 6 bases at V and 3 bases at J; junction bases unmatched: 7. The CDR3 runs to 14 residues. The CDR3 region has the DNA TGTGCCAGCAGGGCGGTGGACAGGAAAGAGACCCAGTACTTC. Translated: CASRAVDRKETQYF. The full variable domain, rest sourced from reference TRBV7-9 and TRBJ2-5, is DTGVSQNPRHKITKRGQNVTFRCDPISEHNRLYWYRQTLGQGPEFLTYFQNEAQLEKSRLLSDRFSAERPKGSFSTLEIQRTEQGDSAMYLCASRAVDRKETQYFGPGTRLLVL.

V and J are TRBV28 and TRBJ1-5; perhaps TRBD1 as D (6 bases). The V end lost 3 bases, the J end lost 7 bases, and 10 bases lay between the germline ends. CDR1 and CDR2 (germline): MDHEN, SYDVKM. The CDR3 runs to 13 residues. CDR3 sequence (DNA): TGTGCCAGCAGTTTTACAGGGTTGCAGCCCCAGCATTTT. Its protein product is CASSFTGLQPQHF.

This chain links TRBV7-2 with TRBJ1-6, with TRBD1 matching over 9 bases. With 5 bases clipped from V and 10 bases from J, the junction kept 9 bases outside the gene matches. This CDR3 has 15 amino acids. Per the germline V gene, CDR1 is SGHTA and CDR2 is FQGNSA. In nucleotides, the CDR3 is TGTGCCAGCAGCCCACAGGGGGCTTTGGAATCACCCCTCCACTTT. Protein: CASSPQGALESPLHF. The whole variable domain, filled in from reference TRBV7-2 and TRBJ1-6, reads GAGVSQSPSNKVTEKGKDVELRCDPISGHTALYWYRQSLGQGLEFLIYFQGNSAPDKSGLPSDRFSAERTGGSVSTLTIQRTQQEDSAVYLCASSPQGALESPLHFGNGTRLTVT.

This chain links TRBV3-1 (or the pseudogene TRBV3-2) with TRBJ1-2; D gene unclear. Between the trimmed V and J ends, which lost 6 bases and 0 bases, there was a span of 8 bases. The CDR3 spans 13 residues. Germline CDR1 reads LGHDT; CDR2 reads YNNKEL (reference sequence). CDR3 nucleotide sequence: TGTGCCAGCAGGCAGGCCGCTAACTATGGCTACACCTTC. Protein product: CASRQAANYGYTF.

This clone was recorded only once. This chain uses TRBV7-9 with TRBJ1-2, with 9 bases that match TRBD1. Germline V gives CDR1 SEHNR, CDR2 FQNEAQ (reference sequence). V was clipped by 2 bases and J by 6 bases; unmatched bases: 10. The CDR3 runs 16 residues. CDR3 region: CASSLKRQGGQDGYTF. CDR3 nucleotide sequence: TGTGCCAGCAGCTTAAAACGACAGGGGGGACAAGATGGCTACACCTTC.

This sequence joins TRBV2 and TRBJ1-1, with 7 bases aligning to TRBD1. The CDR3 consists of 12 residues. Germline V gives CDR1 SNHLY, CDR2 FYNNEI. V gave up 6 bases and J gave up 8 bases; unmatched junction bases: 6. CDR3 residues: CASRARQGEAFF. CDR3 DNA: TGTGCCAGCAGGGCTAGACAGGGAGAAGCTTTCTTT.